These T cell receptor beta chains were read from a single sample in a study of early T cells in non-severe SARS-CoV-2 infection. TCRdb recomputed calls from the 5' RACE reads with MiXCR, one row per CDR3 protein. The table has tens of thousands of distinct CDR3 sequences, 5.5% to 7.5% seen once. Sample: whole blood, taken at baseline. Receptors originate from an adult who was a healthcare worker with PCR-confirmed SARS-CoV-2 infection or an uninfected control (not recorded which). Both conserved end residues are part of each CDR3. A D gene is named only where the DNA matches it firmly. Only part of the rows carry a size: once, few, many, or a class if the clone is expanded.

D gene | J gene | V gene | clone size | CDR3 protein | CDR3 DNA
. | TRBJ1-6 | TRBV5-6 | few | CASSLYNGRANSPLHF | TGTGCCAGCAGCTTGTATAATGGCAGGGCTAATTCACCCCTCCACTTT
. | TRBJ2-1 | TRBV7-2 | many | CASSQDRDEQFF | TGTGCCAGCAGCCAAGATAGGGATGAGCAGTTCTTC
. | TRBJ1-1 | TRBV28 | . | CASRPTASNTEAFF | TGTGCCAGCCGCCCTACAGCATCGAACACTGAAGCTTTCTTT
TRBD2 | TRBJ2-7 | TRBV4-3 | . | CASSQMTLAGYEQYF | TGCGCCAGCAGCCAAATGACACTAGCGGGCTACGAGCAGTACTTC
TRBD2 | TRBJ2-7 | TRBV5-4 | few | CASSPGLAGYEQYF | TGTGCCAGCAGCCCGGGACTAGCGGGCTACGAGCAGTACTTC
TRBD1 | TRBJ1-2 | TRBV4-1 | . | CASSQGQGWYGYTF | TGCGCCAGCAGCCAGGGACAGGGTTGGTATGGCTACACCTTC
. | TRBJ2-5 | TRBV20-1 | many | CSARQGVETQYF | TGCAGTGCTAGACAAGGAGTAGAGACCCAGTACTTC
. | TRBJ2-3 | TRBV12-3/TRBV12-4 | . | CASSFQLLDTQYF | TGTGCCAGCAGTTTCCAGCTGCTGGATACGCAGTATTTT
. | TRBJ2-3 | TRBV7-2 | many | CASTPQAGNTDTQYF | TGTGCCAGCACCCCCCAGGCGGGAAACACAGATACGCAGTATTTT
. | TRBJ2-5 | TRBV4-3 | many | CASSHQNADPAQYF | TGCGCCAGCAGCCACCAGAACGCCGACCCGGCCCAGTACTTC
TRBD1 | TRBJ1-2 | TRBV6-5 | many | CASSTTGDYGYTF | TGTGCCAGCAGTACAACAGGGGACTATGGCTACACCTTC
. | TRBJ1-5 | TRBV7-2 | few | CASSPGGSSNQPQHF | TGTGCCAGCAGCCCCGGCGGAAGTAGCAATCAGCCCCAGCATTTT
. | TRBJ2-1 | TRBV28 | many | CASSSSDPNEQFF | TGTGCCAGCAGTTCGAGCGACCCCAATGAGCAGTTCTTC
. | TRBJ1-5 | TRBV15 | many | CATSRDLFTGGSNQPQHF | TGTGCCACCAGCAGAGATCTATTCACCGGGGGAAGCAATCAGCCCCAGCATTTT
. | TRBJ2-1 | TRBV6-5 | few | CASSYSGSHNEQFF | TGTGCCAGCAGTTACTCGGGCAGCCACAATGAGCAGTTCTTC
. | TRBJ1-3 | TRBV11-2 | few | CASSPMGVQGNTIYF | TGTGCCAGCAGCCCCATGGGCGTGCAAGGAAACACCATATATTTT
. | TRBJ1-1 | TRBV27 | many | CASSLQRMNTEAFF | TGTGCCAGCAGTTTACAGCGCATGAACACTGAAGCTTTCTTT
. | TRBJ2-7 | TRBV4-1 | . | CASSQVSSRTADEQYF | TGCGCCAGCAGCCAAGTTAGCAGTAGGACGGCAGACGAGCAGTACTTC
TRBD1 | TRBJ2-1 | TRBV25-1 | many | CASKGQIYNEQFF | TGTGCCAGCAAGGGACAGATTTACAATGAGCAGTTCTTC
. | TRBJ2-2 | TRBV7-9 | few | CASSRPSGELFF | TGTGCCAGCAGCCGACCTTCCGGGGAGCTGTTTTTT
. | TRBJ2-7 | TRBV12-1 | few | CASSCGSYEQYF | TGTGCCAGCAGCTGCGGATCCTACGAGCAGTACTTC
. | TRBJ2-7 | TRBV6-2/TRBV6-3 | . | CASSDLKGTGTYEQYF | TGTGCCAGCAGTGACCTTAAGGGGACGGGGACCTACGAGCAGTACTTC
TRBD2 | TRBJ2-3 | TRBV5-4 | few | CATDMGGSGSTDTQYF | TGTGCCACCGACATGGGGGGGAGCGGTAGCACAGATACGCAGTATTTT
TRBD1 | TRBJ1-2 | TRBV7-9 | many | CASSFPGQSTRYTF | TGTGCCAGCAGCTTTCCGGGACAGTCCACTCGCTACACCTTC
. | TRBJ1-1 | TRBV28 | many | CASSLTTVMNTEAFF | TGTGCCAGCAGCCTGACGACAGTTATGAACACTGAAGCTTTCTTT
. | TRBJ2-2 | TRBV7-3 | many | CASSLTDTGELFF | TGTGCCAGCAGCTTAACCGACACCGGGGAGCTGTTTTTT